These 21 T cell receptor beta chains were all obtained from the same sample, sequenced in a study of radiotherapy plus CTLA-4 blockade in lung cancer. Assay used: immunoSEQ multiplex PCR; TCRdb lists only in-frame clones, some missing. Among about 88,000 clones, 72% were seen once, and the ten largest hold over 12%. The sequencing here drew on peripheral blood, taken from a patient treated with radiotherapy plus ipilimumab. Receptors were obtained from a human donor with non-small cell lung cancer that progressed on radiotherapy plus ipilimumab.

This clone showed up just once. The gene calls are TRBV7-2 and TRBJ1-6; 10 bases are shared with TRBD1. The trim removed 1 base at V and 7 bases at J, leaving 10 bases unmatched. The CDR3 has 18 amino acids. Germline V CDR1 and CDR2: SGHTA, FQGNSA. CDR3 in DNA: TGTGCCAGCAGCTTAGGAGGGGGGGGACAGGGGAGGAATTCACCCCTCCACTTT. Its translation: CASSLGGGGQGRNSPLHF.

This chain links TRBV4-1 with TRBJ2-5; the D gene is possibly TRBD1 (6 bases). The CDR3 contains 15 residues. In germline, CDR1 is MGHRA, CDR2 YSYEKL. V was cut by 6 bases and J by 5 bases, with 19 bases left in between. The CDR3: CASRPLTGNSETQYF. DNA of the CDR3: TGCGCCAGCAGACCTCTTACAGGGAACTCGGAGACCCAGTACTTC.

The V gene is TRBV28, the J gene TRBJ1-2, with unresolved D. V was pared by 5 bases and J by 3 bases, with 13 bases between. Germline assignment: CDR1 MDHEN and CDR2 SYDVKM. The CDR3 covers 14 residues. CDR3 residues: CASSPPRWDYGYTF. The DNA of the CDR3 is TGTGCCAGCAGTCCGCCCCGGTGGGACTATGGCTACACCTTC.

The chain joins TRBV28 to TRBJ1-1; 7 bases agree with TRBD1. This CDR3 spans 13 amino acids. V trimming: 11 bases; J trimming: 3 bases; junction bases outside the gene matches: 9. Germline assignment: CDR1 MDHEN and CDR2 SYDVKM. The CDR3 DNA reads as TGTGCCGGGTGCGACAGGGCTGACACTGAAGCTTTCTTT. This gives the protein CAGCDRADTEAFF.

The gene calls are TRBV4-2 and TRBJ1-3; D might be TRBD1 (5 bases). Germline V CDR1 and CDR2: LGHNA, YNFKEQ. V was trimmed by 1 base and J by 2 bases, leaving 9 bases between them. This CDR3 is built from 15 residues. The CDR3 DNA reads as TGTGCCAGCAGCCAAGGGGGCCCCGCTGGAAACACCATATATTTT. It yields the protein CASSQGGPAGNTIYF.

The chain joins TRBV7-9 to TRBJ2-1; 7 positions agree with TRBD1. Germline CDR1 and CDR2: SEHNR and FQNEAQ (reference sequence). The V segment lost 3 bases and the J segment 7 bases; nucleotides outside the gene matches: 6. The CDR3 is 14 amino acids. The CDR3 loop is CASSFPGRGNEQFF. Written as DNA, the CDR3 is TGTGCCAGCAGCTTCCCAGGCAGGGGGAATGAGCAGTTCTTC.

CDR3 sequence (DNA): TGTGCCAGTAGTAGCCGGGACAGGGTCCTAATGAACACTGAAGCTTTCTTT. Encoded protein: CASSSRDRVLMNTEAFF. The chain carries TRBV19 and TRBJ1-1, with TRBD1 matching over 9 bases. CDR3 length: 17 residues. V was pared by 4 bases and J by 0 bases, with 9 bases of the junction left unmatched. Germline CDR1 reads LNHDA; CDR2 reads SQIVND (reference sequence).

V and J are TRBV5-1 and TRBJ2-3, with D perhaps TRBD1 (5 bases). Germline assignment: CDR1 SGHRS and CDR2 YFSETQ. The V and J ends lost 0 bases and 6 bases respectively, with 14 bases between them. The CDR3 loop spans 15 amino acids. The CDR3 here is CASSLAGQVGDTQYF. CDR3 bases: TGCGCCAGCAGCTTGGCCGGACAAGTAGGGGATACGCAGTATTTT.

The V and J genes are TRBV27 and TRBJ2-7; D remains ambiguous. CDR3 length: 11 amino acids. CDR1 and CDR2 (germline): MNHEY, SMNVEV (reference sequence). The V gene lost 6 bases and the J gene lost 1 base, with 4 bases spanning the gap. The CDR3 DNA reads TGTGCCAGCAGGAGGTCCTACGAGCAGTACTTC. Translated: CASRRSYEQYF.

This clone has a single count. This chain connects TRBV10-1 to TRBJ2-5; 12 nucleotides align to TRBD2. The J call is in doubt because the DNA end fits TRBJ2-7 better. Per germline, CDR1 WNHNN and CDR2 SYGVQD (reference sequence). The CDR3 runs to 17 residues. CDR3 in DNA: TGCGCCAGCAGTGGGCCCCCTCGACTAGCGGGAGACTACGAGCAGTACTTC. It specifies CASSGPPRLAGDYEQYF.

The chain joins TRBV4-1 to TRBJ2-7; 7 bases map to TRBD2. This CDR3 is 15 amino acids long. Germline loops: CDR1 MGHRA, CDR2 YSYEKL. After removal of 4 bases from V and 3 bases from J, the junction contained 9 bases not matched to a gene. The CDR3 protein is CASSRQSRGDYEQYF. In nucleotides, the CDR3 is TGCGCCAGCAGCCGACAGTCCCGGGGGGACTACGAGCAGTACTTC.

The chain is built from TRBV6-1 and TRBJ2-2; 7 bases agree with TRBD1. Germline V gene lookup returns CDR1 MNHNS and CDR2 SASEGT. The CDR3 spans 14 residues. J was trimmed by 5 bases and V by 4 bases; bases with no gene match: 4. In nucleotides, the CDR3 is TGTGCCAGCAGTGCGGACAGGTGGACCGGGGAGCTGTTTTTT. It specifies CASSADRWTGELFF.

CDR3 nucleotides: TGTGCCAGCAGCCCTAACAGCAAAAACATTCAGTACTTC. The encoded protein is CASSPNSKNIQYF. V gene TRBV5-8 combines with J gene TRBJ2-4; D not resolved. The ends were cut back, 4 bases at V and 3 bases at J, with 8 bases in the middle. The CDR3 is made up of 13 amino acids. Germline CDR1 is SGHTS and CDR2 is YDEGEE.

V and J are TRBV11-1 and TRBJ2-2; no definite D call. Germline CDR1 SGHAT, CDR2 FQDESV (reference sequence). The V end was cut by 3 bases, the J end by 2 bases, with 4 bases between. The CDR3 consists of 13 residues. The CDR3 DNA is TGTGCCAGCAGCTTCTCTAACACCGGGGAGCTGTTTTTT. Its translation: CASSFSNTGELFF.

This chain joins TRBV6-1 and TRBJ1-4, with D possibly matching TRBD1 (5 bases). V dropped 6 bases and J dropped 4 bases, with 15 bases sitting between them. Germline V gene lookup returns CDR1 MNHNS and CDR2 SASEGT. This CDR3 has 15 amino acids. CDR3 DNA: TGTGCCAGCAGACCGGGACCGTCGTTTAATGAAAAACTGTTTTTT. Its protein is CASRPGPSFNEKLFF.

The chain is built from TRBV2 and TRBJ2-5; TRBD1 is a possible D gene (6 bases). CDR3 length: 12 amino acids. The V gene lost 8 bases and the J gene lost 5 bases, with 12 bases spanning the gap. Per the germline V gene, CDR1 is SNHLY and CDR2 is FYNNEI. For the CDR3, the DNA is TGTGCCAGCGGGACATCCCGGGAGACCCAGTACTTC. This gives the protein CASGTSRETQYF.

V gene TRBV19 combines with J gene TRBJ2-6; D gene unclear. V lost 1 base and J lost 0, with 4 bases in between. The CDR3 is made up of 15 amino acids. The germline CDR1 and CDR2 sequences are LNHDA and SQIVND (reference sequence). CDR3 region: CASSIGGSGANVLTF. CDR3 DNA: TGTGCCAGTAGTATAGGAGGCTCTGGGGCCAACGTCCTGACTTTC.

This clone was observed a single time. No DNA is shown, since the ends of the CDR3 on it are uncertain; the CDR3 is the one TCRdb lists. The CDR3: CAFHRDYPCQSSYNEQFF. The chain uses TRBV27 and TRBJ2-1; TRBD2, the table's D call, lacks a check against the DNA. The CDR3 has 18 amino acids, counting both end residues. Germline-derived CDR1 and CDR2 are MNHEY and SMNVEV (reference sequence).

The J gene is TRBJ2-5, the V gene TRBV9; tentative D call: TRBD2 (6 bases). The V end lost 0 bases, the J end lost 0 bases, and 9 bases lay between the germline ends. The length of the CDR3 is 15 residues. CDR1 SGDLS and CDR2 YYNGEE come from the germline V gene. CDR3 bases: TGTGCCAGCAGCGTAGGGCGGGGACACCAAGAGACCCAGTACTTC. Translating it yields CASSVGRGHQETQYF.

This chain joins TRBV20-1 and TRBJ2-3, with unresolved D. Trimming cost V 3 bases and J 6 bases, with 4 bases left between them. Germline V gene sequence: CDR1 DFQATT, CDR2 SNEGSKA (reference sequence). This CDR3 is built from 10 residues. Here the CDR3 DNA reads TGCAGTGCTAGGAGGGATACGCAGTATTTT. Translating it yields CSARRDTQYF.

This chain joins TRBV10-3 and TRBJ2-5; D unclear. The CDR3 is 14 residues long. V was shortened by 8 bases and J by 5 bases, with 18 bases between the two germline ends. Germline V gene sequence: CDR1 ENHRY, CDR2 SYGVKD. The CDR3 loop is CAIAPSGESETQYF. The CDR3 coding sequence is TGTGCCATCGCGCCCTCGGGTGAATCGGAGACCCAGTACTTC.